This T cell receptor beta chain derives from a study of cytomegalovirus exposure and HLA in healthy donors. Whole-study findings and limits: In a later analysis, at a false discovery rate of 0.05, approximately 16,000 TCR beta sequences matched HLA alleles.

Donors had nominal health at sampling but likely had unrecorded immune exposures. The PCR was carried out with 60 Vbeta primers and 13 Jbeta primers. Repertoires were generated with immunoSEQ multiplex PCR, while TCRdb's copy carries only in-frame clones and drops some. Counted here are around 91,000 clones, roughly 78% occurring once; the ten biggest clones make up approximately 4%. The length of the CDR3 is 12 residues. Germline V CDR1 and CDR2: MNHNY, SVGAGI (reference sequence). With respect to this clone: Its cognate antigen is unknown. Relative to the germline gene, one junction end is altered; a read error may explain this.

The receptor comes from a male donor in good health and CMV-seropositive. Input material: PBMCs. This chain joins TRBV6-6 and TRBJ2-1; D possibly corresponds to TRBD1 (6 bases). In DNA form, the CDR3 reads TGTGCCAGCAGTTACGAGACCGGGACATTCATCTTC. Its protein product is CASSYETGTFIF.